This section outlines one T cell receptor beta chain sequence together with its context. Its antigen is as yet unknown. This sample stems from a study of cytomegalovirus exposure and HLA in healthy donors. In the study overall: Earlier results showed roughly 120 million unique TCR beta sequences derived from approximately 180 million T cells. Overall study findings and caveats: A later analysis found most CMV-associated TCR beta chains apparently HLA-restricted.

The CDR3 runs 15 residues. In germline, CDR1 is MGHRA, CDR2 YSYEKL. The V end lost 4 bases, the J end lost 1 base, and 13 bases lay between the germline ends. Amplification used 60 Vbeta primers and 13 Jbeta primers. Assay used: immunoSEQ multiplex PCR; TCRdb lists only in-frame clones, some missing. This sample has approximately 170,000 clones, with over 60% found just once. The chain couples TRBV4-1 to TRBJ1-2; possible D gene TRBD1, 6 bases. The TCR was taken from a girl aged 10-17 years in good health and CMV-seronegative. The sequencing sample was made of PBMCs. The CDR3: CASSPQGTINYGYTF. CDR3 DNA: TGCGCCAGCAGCCCCCAGGGGACTATTAACTATGGCTACACCTTC.